This TCR beta chain was identified in a study of blood T cell repertoires in COVID-19 (dated by TCRdb to 2019 to 2021). A note on the overall study: Collaborator samples came from the United States, Italy and Spain and covered acute and convalescent phases of COVID-19. The material from the prospective study consisted of cDNA or gDNA derived from T cells, B-cell-depleted T cells, or PBMCs. The dataset comprised deeply sampled blood TCRbeta repertoires from subjects exposed to, actively infected with, or recovered from COVID-19. A freely available public database, intended as a resource for researchers studying the immune response to SARS-CoV-2, is where the repertoires were released. Samples were obtained from the ongoing ImmuneRACE study (first 160 participants) and from about 1,300 subjects provided by 6 global collaborators. The sample metadata nearly always contained a de-identified subject ID, COVID-19 status, age in years and sex. Where available, HLA class I and class II types were obtained from metadata supplied by the sample provider rather than from assay-based typing.

Overall study outcomes, separate from this receptor: The amount of clinical and demographic metadata varied by source and participant and was provided uncurated.

Of note for this clone: This clone's antigen is unknown. Per-base qualities were not stored, and no clone one base away is much larger.

Each collaborating institution followed its own protocols to collect whole blood in K2EDTA tubes. For TCRbeta analysis, collaborator samples were shipped as frozen whole blood, as isolated PBMCs, or as DNA extracted from either sample type. TCRbeta CDR3 regions were amplified from genomic DNA using the immunoSEQ Assay, a bias-controlled multiplex PCR. From the authors' description of their analysis: The number of nucleated cells in each sample was estimated from the amplification of reference gene primers within the assay. To quantify the absolute abundance of each unique TCRbeta CDR3 rearrangement, sequence reads were collapsed and filtered. For each sample, productive Simpson clonality was calculated by taking the square root of Simpson's diversity index across productive rearrangements. The immuneACCESS repertoire file appears here via TCRdb, limited to in-frame rearrangements. These files lack a portion of the clones; in checked studies, under half of the deficit traces to unresolved V genes, and the cause of the others is not known. V, J and clone size reflect that table, while D and trimming were determined from the DNA. The sample has approximately 230,000 clones on record, roughly 80% of them singletons. Of the sample, roughly 10% falls within the top ten clones.

Reading the germline V gene gives CDR1 SGHTA and CDR2 FQGNSA. The CDR3 holds 17 amino acids from the cysteine to the phenylalanine. The CDR3 DNA has 51 bases and is translated from base 1. At the junction V is shortened by 5 bases and J by 2 bases; bases outside the gene matches: 11. The specimen was peripheral blood. This TCR was sampled from a man older than 75 with acute or convalescent COVID-19. The chain is encoded by TRBV7-2 joined to TRBJ2-5, and 10 junction bases match TRBD1. CDR3 loop: CASSRGQGGLRQETQYF. At the DNA level, the sequence is TGTGCCAGCAGCCGTGGACAGGGGGGCCTCCGGCAAGAGACCCAGTACTTC. When the CDR3 is completed using the reference TRBV7-2 and TRBJ2-5 genes on either side, the full variable domain is GAGVSQSPSNKVTEKGKDVELRCDPISGHTALYWYRQSLGQGLEFLIYFQGNSAPDKSGLPSDRFSAERTGGSVSTLTIQRTQQEDSAVYLCASSRGQGGLRQETQYFGPGTRLLVL.